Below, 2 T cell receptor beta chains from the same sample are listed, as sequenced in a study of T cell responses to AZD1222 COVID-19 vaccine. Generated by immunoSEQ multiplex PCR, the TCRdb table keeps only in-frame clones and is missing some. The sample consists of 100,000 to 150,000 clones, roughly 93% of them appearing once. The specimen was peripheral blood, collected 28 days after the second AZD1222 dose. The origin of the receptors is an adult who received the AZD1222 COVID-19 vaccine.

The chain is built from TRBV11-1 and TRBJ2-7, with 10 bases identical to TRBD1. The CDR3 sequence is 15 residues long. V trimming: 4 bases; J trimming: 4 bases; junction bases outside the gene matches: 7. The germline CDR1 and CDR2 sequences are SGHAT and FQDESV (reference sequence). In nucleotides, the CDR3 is TGTGCCAGCAGCTGGGGACAGGGGAATACTTACGAGCAGTACTTC. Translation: CASSWGQGNTYEQYF.

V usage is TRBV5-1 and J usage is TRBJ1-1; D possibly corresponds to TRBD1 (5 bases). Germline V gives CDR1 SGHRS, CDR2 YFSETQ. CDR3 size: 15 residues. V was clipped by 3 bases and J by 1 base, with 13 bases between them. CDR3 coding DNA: TGCGCCAGCAGCTCCGGGGCGGGGGGGAACACTGAAGCTTTCTTT. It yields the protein CASSSGAGGNTEAFF.